The clone carrying this TCR beta chain has just a few counts. The antigen is not known. The cDNA had a unique molecular identifier and a template-switch universal primer site. TCRdb re-derived calls from the 5' RACE reads in MiXCR, one entry per CDR3 protein. The table records just over 450,000 distinct CDR3 sequences, approximately 14% of them present only once. The data are from a study of identical twins. This CDR3 has 12 amino acids. Germline V gene sequence: CDR1 SQVTM, CDR2 ANQGSEA. Trimming took 0 bases from V and 8 from J, leaving 10 bases between them. Study-wide results and caveats: One should note that invariant MAIT and iNKT cells could partly confound zero-insertion analyses.

The same specimen was also included in a second study, on yellow fever vaccine responses in identical twins.

The sequenced material came from CD4+ T cells sorted from blood. This sequence originates from a woman aged 18-29 years in good health. The chain employs TRBV29-1 and TRBJ1-1, with D perhaps TRBD1 (5 bases). CDR3 residues: CSVEDYGGEAFF. DNA of the CDR3: TGCAGCGTTGAAGATTACGGGGGGGAAGCTTTCTTT.